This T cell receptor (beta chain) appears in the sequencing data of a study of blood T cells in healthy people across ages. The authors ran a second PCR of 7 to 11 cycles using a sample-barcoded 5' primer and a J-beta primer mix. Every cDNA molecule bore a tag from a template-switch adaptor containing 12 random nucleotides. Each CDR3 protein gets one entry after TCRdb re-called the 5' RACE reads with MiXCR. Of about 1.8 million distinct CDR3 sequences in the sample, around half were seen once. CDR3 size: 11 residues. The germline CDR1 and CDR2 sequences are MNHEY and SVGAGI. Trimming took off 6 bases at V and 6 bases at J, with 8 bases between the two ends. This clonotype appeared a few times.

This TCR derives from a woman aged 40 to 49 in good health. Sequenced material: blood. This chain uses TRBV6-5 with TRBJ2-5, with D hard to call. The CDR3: CASRAAKTQYF. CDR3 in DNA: TGTGCCAGCAGGGCCGCGAAGACCCAGTACTTC.